A single TCR beta chain is shown here with its context. An end of the junction does not agree with germline; a read error may underlie this. This entry comes from a study of tumor and adjacent non-tumor tissue in lung cancer. Three rounds of nested PCR, following a modified ARM-PCR protocol, produced the TCRbeta library. TCRdb passed the multiplex PCR reads through MiXCR, listing each CDR3 protein once. There are just over 200,000 distinct CDR3 sequences in the sample; less than 80% occur only once, and about 23% lies in the top ten. This sample's RNA came from whole unsorted tissue. The CDR3 extends over 17 amino acids. Germline CDR1 is DFQATT and CDR2 is SNEGSKA (reference sequence).

This chain links TRBV20-1 with TRBJ2-7; 7 nucleotides match TRBD2. Input material: lung tumor tissue. The receptor was derived from a man aged 55 to 70 with non-small cell lung cancer. The CDR3 region has the DNA TGCTGTGCTTCGACACCCTCCCCATCCGGGAGGCGGAACGAGCGGTACTTC. Translation gives CCASTPSPSGRRNERYF.